These 11 T cell receptor beta chains originate from one sample sequenced in a study of T cell responses to AZD1222 COVID-19 vaccine. Profiling relied on immunoSEQ multiplex PCR, and the TCRdb table lists in-frame clones only, not all of them. The sample yields about 210,000 clones, about 94% seen once. Source: peripheral blood, taken 28 days after the second dose of the MenACWY control vaccine. These receptors were taken from an adult who received the MenACWY meningococcal vaccine as a control.

The CDR3 here is CASSQEGGAVSYNEQFF. Here the CDR3 DNA reads TGTGCCAGCAGCCAAGAAGGGGGGGCGGTATCCTACAATGAGCAGTTCTTC. The chain combines TRBV3-1 (or the pseudogene TRBV3-2) with TRBJ2-1, with a possible D match to TRBD2 (7 bases). Germline values: CDR1 LGHDT, CDR2 YNNKEL (reference sequence). The V end lost 0 bases, the J end lost 1 base, and 13 bases lay between the germline ends. The CDR3 spans 17 residues.

The chain joins TRBV5-4 to TRBJ1-6, with unresolved D. Germline-derived CDR1 and CDR2 are SGHNT and YYREEE (reference sequence). V was pared by 1 base and J by 0 bases, with 11 bases between. CDR3 length: 17 residues. The CDR3 coding sequence is TGTGCCAGCAGCTTGTCCGTTACTAGCTCCTATAATTCACCCCTCCACTTT. As protein: CASSLSVTSSYNSPLHF.

V gene TRBV15 combines with J gene TRBJ2-7; 7 nucleotides agree with TRBD1. The V gene end was trimmed by 0 bases and the J gene end by 1 base; junction bases not matched to a gene: 0. Germline V gene data show CDR1 as LNHNV and CDR2 as YYDKDF (reference sequence). The CDR3 is 14 amino acids. CDR3 coding DNA: TGTGCCACCAGCAGAGAACAGGGGTCCTACGAGCAGTACTTC. This translates into CATSREQGSYEQYF.

CDR3 DNA: TGTGCCAGCAGCCCTCATTCGGGGGGGGGCACAGATACGCAGTATTTT. Encoded protein: CASSPHSGGGTDTQYF. The rearrangement uses TRBV3-1 (or the pseudogene TRBV3-2) and TRBJ2-3; TRBD2 aligns across 8 bases. Germline V gene data show CDR1 as LGHDT and CDR2 as YNNKEL (reference sequence). The V and J ends lost 4 bases and 1 base, in that order; junction bases with no gene match: 7. The CDR3 runs 16 residues.

The genes are TRBV7-2 and TRBJ2-4; D is possibly TRBD2 (6 bases). The CDR3 covers 13 residues. V was shortened by 3 bases and J by 10 bases, with 13 bases between the two germline ends. Germline CDR1 reads SGHTA; CDR2 reads FQGNSA. CDR3 region: CASSLDTRGIQYF. As DNA, the CDR3 is TGTGCCAGCAGCTTGGACACTCGGGGGATTCAGTACTTC.

The sample holds one count of this clone. The rearrangement joins TRBV10-2 to TRBJ1-4; 7 positions match TRBD1. The CDR3 covers 14 residues. Trimming removed 6 bases from V and 4 bases from J; junction bases left unmatched: 5. Per germline, CDR1 WSHSY and CDR2 SAAADI. CDR3 sequence: CASSRDSHNEKLFF. CDR3 sequence (DNA): TGCGCCAGCAGCCGGGACAGCCATAATGAAAAACTGTTTTTT.

The chain employs TRBV12-3 or TRBV12-4 and TRBJ1-1; no reliable D call. Trimming shortened V by 4 bases and J by 6 bases, and 12 bases separated the two germline ends. This CDR3 is 13 amino acids long. The CDR3 region has the DNA TGTGCCAGCAGTTCCCAGCTCACCCCTGAAGCTTTCTTT. Its protein is CASSSQLTPEAFF.

The rearrangement uses TRBV7-2 and TRBJ2-7, with TRBD2 identical over 10 bases. V dropped 4 bases and J dropped 4; count of bases not matched to a gene: 13. Germline CDR1 is SGHTA and CDR2 is FQGNSA. CDR3 length: 17 residues. Here the CDR3 DNA reads TGTGCCAGCAGCTCCCGTTCCTCTAGCGGGAGTCCTTACGAGCAGTACTTC. Translation: CASSSRSSSGSPYEQYF.

J is TRBJ2-3 and V is TRBV4-2; D uncertain. The CDR3 length is 15 residues. The germline gives CDR1 LGHNA, CDR2 YNFKEQ. Trimming stripped 4 bases from V and 2 bases from J, with 13 bases between. CDR3 bases: TGTGCCAGCAGCCCACCCGGACGAACCACAGATACGCAGTATTTT. Its translation: CASSPPGRTTDTQYF.

This clone was observed a few times. The chain links TRBV5-1 to TRBJ2-3, with D perhaps being TRBD1 or TRBD2 (5 bases each). CDR1 and CDR2 from the germline V gene are SGHRS and YFSETQ. The CDR3 totals 14 residues. V was cut by 6 bases and J by 4 bases, with 15 bases left in between. CDR3 nucleotides: TGCGCCAGCATGAGGACTGGGGCCCCAGATACGCAGTATTTT. This sequence encodes CASMRTGAPDTQYF. The full variable domain, its missing parts supplied by reference TRBV5-1 and TRBJ2-3, is KAGVTQTPRYLIKTRGQQVTLSCSPISGHRSVSWYQQTPGQGLQFLFEYFSETQRNKGNFPGRFSGRQFSNSRSEMNVSTLELGDSALYLCASMRTGAPDTQYFGPGTRLTVL.

V usage is TRBV19 and J usage is TRBJ2-1; TRBD2 agrees at 12 bases. The V segment lost 5 bases and the J segment 8 bases; nucleotides outside the gene matches: 13. Per germline, CDR1 LNHDA and CDR2 SQIVND (reference sequence). The CDR3 runs to 17 residues. The CDR3 coding sequence is TGTGCCAGTAGTCCGCTAGCGGGAGGGGTAAGAGCAGATGAGCAGTTCTTC. Translating gives CASSPLAGGVRADEQFF.